This T cell receptor (beta chain) was recorded in a study of blood T cells in healthy people across ages. This CDR3 has 13 amino acids. V lost 6 bases, J lost 4 bases, and 15 bases lay in between. Germline V gives CDR1 DFQATT, CDR2 SNEGSKA (reference sequence). This clonotype was observed a handful of times. Together with a sample-barcoded 5' primer, a J-beta primer mix was included in a second PCR lasting about 7 to 11 cycles. Via MiXCR, TCRdb re-called the 5' RACE reads, giving one row per CDR3 protein. The sample includes roughly 800,000 distinct CDR3 sequences, just under 25% seen only once; the top ten take more than 3%. The same sample was also studied in work on T cells of mothers and their children.

The V gene is TRBV20-1, the J gene TRBJ2-5; tentative D call: TRBD2 (5 bases). Material for sequencing was blood. This TCR was recovered from a boy younger than 18 in good health. CDR3 sequence reads: CSARVLPSETQYF. Written as DNA, the CDR3 is TGCAGTGCGAGGGTGTTGCCTTCAGAGACCCAGTACTTC.